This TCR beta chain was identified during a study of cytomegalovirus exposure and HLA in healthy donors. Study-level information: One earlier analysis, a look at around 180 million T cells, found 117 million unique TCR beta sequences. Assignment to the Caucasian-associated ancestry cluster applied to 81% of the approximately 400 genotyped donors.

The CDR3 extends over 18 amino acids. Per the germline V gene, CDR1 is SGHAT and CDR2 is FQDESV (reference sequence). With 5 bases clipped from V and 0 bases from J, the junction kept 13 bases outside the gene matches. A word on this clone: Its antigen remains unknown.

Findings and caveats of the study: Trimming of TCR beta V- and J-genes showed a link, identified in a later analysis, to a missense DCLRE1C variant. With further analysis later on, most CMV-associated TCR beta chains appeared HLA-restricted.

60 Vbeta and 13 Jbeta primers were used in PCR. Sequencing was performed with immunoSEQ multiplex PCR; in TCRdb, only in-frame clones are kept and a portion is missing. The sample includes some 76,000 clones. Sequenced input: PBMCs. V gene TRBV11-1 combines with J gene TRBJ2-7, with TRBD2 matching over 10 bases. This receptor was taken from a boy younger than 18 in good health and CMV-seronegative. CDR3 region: CASSRKPTGLATSYEQYF. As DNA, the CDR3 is TGTGCCAGCAGCCGGAAGCCAACGGGACTAGCGACCTCCTACGAGCAGTACTTC.